The clone carrying this T cell receptor (beta chain) was observed many times. The antigen is unknown. These data belong to a study of CD8+CD57+ T cells in acquired aplastic anemia. Study information: The study obtained an average of about 3.4 ug of DNA from sorted CD4+ and CD8+ cells. The average read count for CD4+ cells in healthy donors was some 11 million.

The V gene end was trimmed by 2 bases and the J gene end by 10 bases; junction bases not matched to a gene: 8. CDR3 length: 14 amino acids. In germline, CDR1 is SGHNT, CDR2 YENEEA. CDR3 and TCR beta VDJ profiling relied on a genomic DNA template. One entry per CDR3 protein results from TCRdb running MiXCR on the reads. The sample has approximately 380,000 distinct CDR3 sequences, about two thirds seen once; the top ten hold around 4%. The study's findings and limits: The same twenty-nine CD8+ CDR3 sequences occurred in patients and in controls.

This rearrangement joins TRBV11-3 to TRBJ2-3, with 8 bases matching TRBD2. This receptor was identified in a human donor in good health, serving as a control. Sequenced input: sorted CD4+, CD8+, or CD8+CD57+ T cells (not recorded which) from PBMCs. CDR3 residues: CASSLLRGAGPQYF. The CDR3 nucleotides are TGTGCCAGCAGCTTATTGCGGGGGGCCGGGCCGCAGTATTTT.